These T cell receptor beta chains were read from a single sample in a study of STAT5B mutations in CD4+ large granular lymphocyte leukemia. Only in-frame clones appear in the TCRdb table, and some are missing; sequencing was by immunoSEQ multiplex PCR. The table includes tens of thousands of clones, about 70% detected once. The sequencing sample was made of CD4+ T cells from blood buffy coats. The origin of the receptors is a human donor in good health. CDR3s include the opening cysteine and the closing phenylalanine or tryptophan. The D gene is left open where the match is weak. The size entry is marked missing in some rows and otherwise reads once, few, many or a size class.

length	D	size	V	J	DNA	CDR3
13	NA	NA	TRBV11-3	TRBJ1-4	TGTGCCAGCAGCTTAGGAGCTAATGAAAAACTGTTTTTT	CASSLGANEKLFF
15	TRBD1	NA	TRBV5-8	TRBJ2-7	TGTGCCAGCAGCCTTACAGGGGTACAGGGCTGGGAGCAGTACTTC	CASSLTGVQGWEQYF
11	NA	few	TRBV18	TRBJ1-1	TGTGCCAGCTCAGGGGGGACTGAAGCTTTCTTT	CASSGGTEAFF
16	NA	few	TRBV27	TRBJ1-1	TGTGCCAGCAGTTTGGCGGGGCGACGGACCAACACTGAAGCTTTCTTT	CASSLAGRRTNTEAFF
12	NA	NA	TRBV5-1	TRBJ1-2	TGCGCCAGCGCCTCAGGGGAGGATGGCTACACCTTC	CASASGEDGYTF
15	TRBD1	NA	TRBV5-1	TRBJ2-7	TGCGCCAGTAACAGGCCTGGGACAGGAGTCCACGAGCAGTACTTC	CASNRPGTGVHEQYF
14	NA	NA	TRBV10-3	TRBJ1-1	TGTGCCATCAGTGAGGGGGAGGTGAGAGCTGAAGCTTTCTTT	CAISEGEVRAEAFF
14	NA	NA	TRBV11-2	TRBJ1-6	TGTGCCAGCAGCTTAGCAGGGGTCCATTCACCCCTCCACTTT	CASSLAGVHSPLHF
11	NA	few	TRBV20-1	TRBJ1-2	TGCAGTGCTTCTAAGGAGTATGGCTACACCTTC	CSASKEYGYTF
13	NA	NA	TRBV19	TRBJ2-7	TGTGCCACGGGCCAGGGACTTTCCTACGAGCAGTACTTC	CATGQGLSYEQYF
13	NA	NA	TRBV11-2	TRBJ2-7	TGTGCCAGCAGCTTAGATCAGGCCTACGAGCAGTACTTC	CASSLDQAYEQYF
15	NA	few	TRBV5-8	TRBJ1-2	TGTGCCAGCAGCTTACAGTCCCGAGTGATGGAGGGTGACACCTTC	CASSLQSRVMEGDTF
15	NA	NA	TRBV19	TRBJ1-4	TGTGCCAGTAGTATAGGGGCACGATATAATGAAAAACTGTTTTTT	CASSIGARYNEKLFF
16	TRBD1	NA	TRBV7-8	TRBJ2-5	TGTGCCAGCAGCCCCCGGGACAGGGAGGTTCGGGGTACCCAGTACTTC	CASSPRDREVRGTQYF
14	TRBD1	few	TRBV19	TRBJ1-5	TGTGCCAGTAGTGGAGACAGGGACAATCAGCCCCAGCATTTT	CASSGDRDNQPQHF
14	NA	NA	TRBV5-4	TRBJ2-3	TGTGCCAGCAGCTTGACAGGATCCACAGATACGCAGTATTTT	CASSLTGSTDTQYF
13	NA	NA	TRBV6-5	TRBJ2-7	TGTGCCACCGAACGGGTTGGGGTCTACGAGCAGTACTTC	CATERVGVYEQYF
14	NA	NA	TRBV21-1	TRBJ1-2	TGTCGGGTGACCGAACAGGGGGCAAACTATGGCTACACCTTC	CRVTEQGANYGYTF
14	TRBD1	NA	TRBV18	TRBJ1-4	TGTGCCAGCTCACTCGCCGGGACAGATGAAAAACTGTTTTTT	CASSLAGTDEKLFF
13	TRBD1	NA	TRBV6-1	TRBJ1-2	TGTGCCAGCACCCCCCAGGGGGGCTGGGGCTACACCTTC	CASTPQGGWGYTF
12	TRBD1	few	TRBV29-1	TRBJ1-2	TGCAGCGTTAACAGGGGAGTCTATGGCTACACCTTC	CSVNRGVYGYTF
15	TRBD1	NA	TRBV2	TRBJ2-7	TGTGCCAGCAGTTTTCCGGGACAGGGAACCTACGAGCAGTACTTC	CASSFPGQGTYEQYF
15	NA	NA	TRBV6-6	TRBJ2-1	TGTGCCAGCACCGACGTGGGTACCTTTTACAATGAGCAGTTCTTC	CASTDVGTFYNEQFF
13	NA	few	TRBV7-9	TRBJ1-2	TGTGCCAGCAGCTTAGACGAGGTCTATGGCTACACCTTC	CASSLDEVYGYTF
15	TRBD2	once	TRBV6-1	TRBJ2-5	TGTGCCAGCAGTTTTCAGACTAGCGGGCAAGAGACCCAGTACTTC	CASSFQTSGQETQYF
12	NA	NA	TRBV29-1	TRBJ1-1	TGCAGCGTTGCCCGGTCGGGGGATGAAGCTTTCTTT	CSVARSGDEAFF
16	TRBD1	NA	TRBV18	TRBJ1-4	TGTGCCAGCTCACCACGTCTAGAGGGGGCGCAGGAAAAACTGTTTTTT	CASSPRLEGAQEKLFF
13	NA	few	TRBV4-1	TRBJ1-2	TGCGCCAGCAGCCAAACCCAATCCTATGGCTACACCTTC	CASSQTQSYGYTF
14	TRBD1	once	TRBV29-1	TRBJ1-1	TGCAGCGGCACTTCGGGACAGGGGGTCCCTGAAGCTTTCTTT	CSGTSGQGVPEAFF
17	TRBD1	NA	TRBV7-9	TRBJ2-3	TGTGCCAGCAGCTTATTGGGCAGGGGGCTGAGCACAGATACGCAGTATTTT	CASSLLGRGLSTDTQYF
15	NA	NA	TRBV10-3	TRBJ1-4	TGTGCCATCAGTGAGTCGACTCCCAGTAATGAAAAACTGTTTTTT	CAISESTPSNEKLFF
15	TRBD2	once	TRBV11-1	TRBJ2-7	TGTGCCAGCAGCCTGTCCAGCGGGGGGCTTTACGAGCAGTACTTC	CASSLSSGGLYEQYF
17	NA	NA	TRBV9	TRBJ1-5	TGTGCCAGCAGCGGTCCCTGGGGGCAGGGCCTCAATCAGCCCCAGCATTTT	CASSGPWGQGLNQPQHF
13	NA	NA	TRBV11-1	TRBJ2-7	TGTGCCAGCAGCCTCGACAGGGAGGACGAGCAGTACTTC	CASSLDREDEQYF
14	TRBD2	NA	TRBV18	TRBJ2-7	TGTGCCACCTCACGGGGGGAATCCCCTACCGAGCAGTACTTC	CATSRGESPTEQYF
21	TRBD1	NA	TRBV19	TRBJ1-5	TGTGCCAGTAGTACTAATCTGGGACAGGGGGCTGTAAGGGGAAGCAATCAGCCCCAGCATTTT	CASSTNLGQGAVRGSNQPQHF
13	NA	NA	TRBV29-1	TRBJ1-4	TGCAGCGTTGGGCCCGCCGGAGGCGAAAAACTGTTTTTT	CSVGPAGGEKLFF
14	TRBD1	once	TRBV29-1	TRBJ2-3	TGCAGCGTTGAAGGACAGGGGAGCACAGATACGCAGTATTTT	CSVEGQGSTDTQYF
14	NA	few	TRBV5-8	TRBJ1-2	TGTGCCAGCAGCTTTCCCCGAGCTAACTATGGCTACACCTTC	CASSFPRANYGYTF
16	TRBD2	NA	TRBV2	TRBJ2-7	TGTGCCAGCAGTGAAGAACCTTACGGCGGGGGCTACGAGCAGTACTTC	CASSEEPYGGGYEQYF
18	TRBD2	NA	TRBV4-3	TRBJ2-3	TGCGCCAGCAGCCAAGAAGTTAGTAGCGGGGGATTCACAGATACGCAGTATTTT	CASSQEVSSGGFTDTQYF
18	NA	NA	TRBV27	TRBJ2-4	TGTGCCAGCATCCCCTTGATCACCTTTTCCAGAGCCAAAAACATTCAGTACTTC	CASIPLITFSRAKNIQYF
15	NA	NA	TRBV5-5	TRBJ2-1	TGTGCCAGCAGCCCGGACCTTCACCGATACAATGAGCAGTTCTTC	CASSPDLHRYNEQFF
14	TRBD1	NA	TRBV5-1	TRBJ1-1	TGCGCCAGCGCCCAGGGGACAGGGGGATCTGAAGCTTTCTTT	CASAQGTGGSEAFF
11	NA	NA	TRBV19	TRBJ1-4	TGTGCCAGTAGTATAGTAGGAAAACTGTTTTTT	CASSIVGKLFF
16	NA	NA	TRBV11-1	TRBJ2-1	TGTGCCAGCAGCTTAGACCCCGGGGGCTCCTACAATGAGCAGTTCTTC	CASSLDPGGSYNEQFF
15	NA	NA	TRBV28	TRBJ1-1	TGTGCCAGCACCCCCGCGCCGGGACGGGGGACTGAAGCTTTCTTT	CASTPAPGRGTEAFF
15	TRBD1	NA	TRBV6-5	TRBJ2-5	TGTGCCAGCAGTTACGCGGGACAGGGAGGAGAGACCCAGTACTTC	CASSYAGQGGETQYF
14	NA	NA	TRBV7-6	TRBJ1-1	TGTGCCAGCAGCCCCGGGACGCCTGGGAGTGAAGCTTTCTTT	CASSPGTPGSEAFF
13	NA	NA	TRBV2	TRBJ1-5	TGTGCCAGCACGGAACAGTTTAATCAGCCCCAGCATTTT	CASTEQFNQPQHF
16	NA	NA	TRBV7-2	TRBJ1-4	TGTGCCAGCAGCTTAGCAGCTGGCCAGGGGCTTGAAAAACTGTTTTTT	CASSLAAGQGLEKLFF
13	NA	few	TRBV6-1	TRBJ1-5	TGTGCCAGCAGTGAGTGGAGCGGACAGCCCCAGCATTTT	CASSEWSGQPQHF
14	NA	NA	TRBV9	TRBJ2-3	TGTGCCAGCAACCGGGACACCAGCACAGATACGCAGTATTTT	CASNRDTSTDTQYF
17	NA	once	TRBV4-3	TRBJ2-2	TGCGCCAGCAGCCAAGATTGGGGGGGGGCGTATTTAGGGGAGCTGTTTTTT	CASSQDWGGAYLGELFF
19	TRBD2	NA	TRBV4-1	TRBJ2-1	TGCGCCAGCAGCCAAGATTGGACTAGCGGGGGGGGATCCTACAATGAGCAGTTCTTC	CASSQDWTSGGGSYNEQFF
15	TRBD1	NA	TRBV18	TRBJ1-2	TGTGCCAGCTCACCTGGCACAGGGGGCTTGGAAGGCTACACCTTC	CASSPGTGGLEGYTF